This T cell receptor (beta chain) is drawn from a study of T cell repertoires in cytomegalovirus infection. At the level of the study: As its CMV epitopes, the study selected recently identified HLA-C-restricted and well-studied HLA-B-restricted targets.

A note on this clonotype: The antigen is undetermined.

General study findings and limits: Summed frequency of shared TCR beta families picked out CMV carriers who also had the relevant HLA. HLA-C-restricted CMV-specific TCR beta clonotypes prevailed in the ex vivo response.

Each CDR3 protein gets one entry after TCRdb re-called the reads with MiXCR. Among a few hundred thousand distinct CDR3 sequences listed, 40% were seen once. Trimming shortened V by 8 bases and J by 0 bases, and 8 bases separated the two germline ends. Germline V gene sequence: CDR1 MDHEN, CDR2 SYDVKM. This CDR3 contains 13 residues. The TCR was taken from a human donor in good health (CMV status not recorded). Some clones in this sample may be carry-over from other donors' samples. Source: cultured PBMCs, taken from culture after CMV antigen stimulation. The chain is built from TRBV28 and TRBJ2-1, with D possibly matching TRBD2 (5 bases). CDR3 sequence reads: CASLGDSYNEQFF. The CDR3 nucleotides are TGTGCCAGCCTCGGGGACTCCTACAATGAGCAGTTCTTC.